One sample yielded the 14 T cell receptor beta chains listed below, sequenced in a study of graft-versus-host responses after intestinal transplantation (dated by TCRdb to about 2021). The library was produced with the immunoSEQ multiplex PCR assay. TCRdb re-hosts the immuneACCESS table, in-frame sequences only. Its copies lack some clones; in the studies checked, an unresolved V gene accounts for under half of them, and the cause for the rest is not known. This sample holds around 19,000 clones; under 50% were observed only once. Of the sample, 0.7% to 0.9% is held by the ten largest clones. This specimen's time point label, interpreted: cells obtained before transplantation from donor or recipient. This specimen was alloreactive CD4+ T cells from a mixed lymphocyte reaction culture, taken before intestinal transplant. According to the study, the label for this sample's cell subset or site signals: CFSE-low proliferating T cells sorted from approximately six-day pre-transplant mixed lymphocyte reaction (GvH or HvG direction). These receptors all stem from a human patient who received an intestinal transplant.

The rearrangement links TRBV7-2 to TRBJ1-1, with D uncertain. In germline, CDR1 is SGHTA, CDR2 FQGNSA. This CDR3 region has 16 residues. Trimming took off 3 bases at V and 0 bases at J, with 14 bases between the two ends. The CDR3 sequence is CASSFMGRSLNTEAFF. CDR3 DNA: TGTGCCAGCAGCTTCATGGGGAGGTCCCTGAACACTGAAGCTTTCTTT.

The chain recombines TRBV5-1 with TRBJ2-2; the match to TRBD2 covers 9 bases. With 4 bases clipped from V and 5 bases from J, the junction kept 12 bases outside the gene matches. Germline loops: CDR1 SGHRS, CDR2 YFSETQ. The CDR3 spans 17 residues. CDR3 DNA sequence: TGCGCCAGCAGCGGGCAGCGGGGGGCCGTTAATACCGGGGAGCTGTTTTTT. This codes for CASSGQRGAVNTGELFF.

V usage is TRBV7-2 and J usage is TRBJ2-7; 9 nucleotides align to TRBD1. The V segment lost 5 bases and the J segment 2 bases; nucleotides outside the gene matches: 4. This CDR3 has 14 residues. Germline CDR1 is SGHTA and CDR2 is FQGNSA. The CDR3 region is CASSGTGLPYEQYF. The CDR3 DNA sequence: TGTGCCAGCAGCGGGACAGGGCTACCCTACGAGCAGTACTTC.

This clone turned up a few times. CDR3 residues: CASSIRGWGGIYSNQPQHF. The CDR3 bases are TGTGCCAGTAGTATTAGAGGGTGGGGGGGTATATATAGCAATCAGCCCCAGCATTTT. The chain employs TRBV19 and TRBJ1-5, with D tentatively TRBD1 (5 bases). Germline CDR1 LNHDA, CDR2 SQIVND (reference sequence). The V end lost 3 bases, the J end lost 0 bases, and 21 bases lay between the germline ends. The CDR3 contains 19 residues.

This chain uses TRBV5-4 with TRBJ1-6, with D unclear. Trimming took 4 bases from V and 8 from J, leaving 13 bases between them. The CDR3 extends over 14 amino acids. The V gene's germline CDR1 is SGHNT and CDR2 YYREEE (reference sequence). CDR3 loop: CASSLGATYSPLHF. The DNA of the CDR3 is TGTGCCAGCAGCCTTGGAGCAACTTATTCACCCCTCCACTTT.

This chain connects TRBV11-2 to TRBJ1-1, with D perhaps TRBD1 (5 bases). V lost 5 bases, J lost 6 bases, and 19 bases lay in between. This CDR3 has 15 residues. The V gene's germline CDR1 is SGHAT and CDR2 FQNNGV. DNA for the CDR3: TGTGCCAGCAGCCCCCAGGGAGGTTATATGGCTGAAGCTTTCTTT. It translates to CASSPQGGYMAEAFF.

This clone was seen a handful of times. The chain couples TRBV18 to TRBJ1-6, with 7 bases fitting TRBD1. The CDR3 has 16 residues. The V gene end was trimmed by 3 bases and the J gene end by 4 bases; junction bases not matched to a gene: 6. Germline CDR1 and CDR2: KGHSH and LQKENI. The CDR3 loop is CASSPLPTGYNSPLHF. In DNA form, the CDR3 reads TGTGCCAGCTCACCGCTCCCGACAGGGTATAATTCACCCCTCCACTTT. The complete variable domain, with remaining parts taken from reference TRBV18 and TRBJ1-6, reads NAGVMQNPRHLVRRRGQEARLRCSPMKGHSHVYWYRQLPEEGLKFMVYLQKENIIDESGMPKERFSAEFPKEGPSILRIQQVVRGDSAAYFCASSPLPTGYNSPLHFGNGTRLTVT.

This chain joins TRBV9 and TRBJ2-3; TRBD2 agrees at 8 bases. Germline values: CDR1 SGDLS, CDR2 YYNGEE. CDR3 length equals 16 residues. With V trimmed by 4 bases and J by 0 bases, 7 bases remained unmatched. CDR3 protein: CASSSSSGISTDTQYF. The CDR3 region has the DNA TGTGCCAGCAGCTCCAGTAGCGGGATCAGCACAGATACGCAGTATTTT.

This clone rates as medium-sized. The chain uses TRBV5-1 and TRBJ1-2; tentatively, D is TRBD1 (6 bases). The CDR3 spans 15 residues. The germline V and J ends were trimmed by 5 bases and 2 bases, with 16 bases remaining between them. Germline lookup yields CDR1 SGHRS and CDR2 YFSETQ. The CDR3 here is CASSRGLQGNYGYTF. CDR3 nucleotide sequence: TGCGCCAGCAGTAGAGGGCTACAGGGAAACTATGGCTACACCTTC.

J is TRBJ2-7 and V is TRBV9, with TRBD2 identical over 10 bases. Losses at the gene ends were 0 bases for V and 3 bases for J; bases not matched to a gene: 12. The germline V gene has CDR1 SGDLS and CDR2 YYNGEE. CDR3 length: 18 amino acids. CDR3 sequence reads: CASSVGLSGGPHLYEQYF. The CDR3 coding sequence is TGTGCCAGCAGCGTAGGTCTTAGCGGGGGGCCCCATCTCTACGAGCAGTACTTC.

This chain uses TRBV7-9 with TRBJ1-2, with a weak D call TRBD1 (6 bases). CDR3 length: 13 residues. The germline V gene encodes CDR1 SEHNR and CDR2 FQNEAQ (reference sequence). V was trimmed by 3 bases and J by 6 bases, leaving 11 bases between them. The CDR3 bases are TGTGCCAGCAGCTTGATCCAGGGGCATGGCTACACCTTC. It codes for CASSLIQGHGYTF.

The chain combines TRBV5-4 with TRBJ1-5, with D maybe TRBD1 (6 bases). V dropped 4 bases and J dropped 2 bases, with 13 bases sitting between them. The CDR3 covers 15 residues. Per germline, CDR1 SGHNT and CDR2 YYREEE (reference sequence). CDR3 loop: CASSGGPGGNQPQHF. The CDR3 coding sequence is TGTGCCAGCAGCGGGGGCCCAGGGGGCAATCAGCCCCAGCATTTT.

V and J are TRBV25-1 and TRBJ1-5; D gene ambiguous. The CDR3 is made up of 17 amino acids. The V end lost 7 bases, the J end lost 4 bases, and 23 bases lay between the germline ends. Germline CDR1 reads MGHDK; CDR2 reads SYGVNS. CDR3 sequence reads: CASTKTKRSNGNQPQHF. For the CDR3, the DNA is TGTGCCAGCACCAAAACCAAAAGGAGTAACGGGAATCAGCCCCAGCATTTT.

The CDR3 nucleotides read TGCGCCAGCAGCGCGAAGGTAGGGGTAACTAATGAAAAACTGTTTTTT. As protein: CASSAKVGVTNEKLFF. The chain recombines TRBV5-1 with TRBJ1-4; D perhaps matches TRBD1 (5 bases). The V end was cut by 4 bases, the J end by 1 base, with 14 bases between. CDR1 SGHRS and CDR2 YFSETQ come from the germline V gene. CDR3 length: 16 amino acids. Combining the CDR3 with reference TRBV5-1 and TRBJ1-4 gives the whole variable domain KAGVTQTPRYLIKTRGQQVTLSCSPISGHRSVSWYQQTPGQGLQFLFEYFSETQRNKGNFPGRFSGRQFSNSRSEMNVSTLELGDSALYLCASSAKVGVTNEKLFFGSGTQLSVL.